Given below is one T cell receptor beta chain in context. Its antigen remains unknown. The data originate from a study of identical twins. Every sampled donor was Caucasian and healthy. Points from the study as a whole: Carriage of fewer insertions was seen in abundant cord blood beta clonotypes, whereas memory repertoires showed none.

The CDR3 is 20 amino acids. Germline V lookup: CDR1 LNHDA, CDR2 SQIVND (reference sequence). V dropped 3 bases and J dropped 3; count of bases not matched to a gene: 15. MiXCR, run by TCRdb on the 5' RACE reads, gives a single entry per CDR3 protein. The top ten clones hold 0.8% to 1% of a sample with 690,000 or so distinct CDR3 sequences, around 8.3% of them seen once. This sample was shared with a second study, whose subject was yellow fever vaccine responses in identical twins.

Sample: PBMCs. The rearrangement joins TRBV19 to TRBJ2-1, with 12 bases lining up with TRBD2. This TCR was recovered from a woman between 18 and 29 years old in good health. The CDR3 spells CASSIRDTGLAGPFYNEQFF. In DNA, the CDR3 is TGTGCCAGTAGTATTCGGGATACGGGACTAGCGGGTCCCTTCTACAATGAGCAGTTCTTC.